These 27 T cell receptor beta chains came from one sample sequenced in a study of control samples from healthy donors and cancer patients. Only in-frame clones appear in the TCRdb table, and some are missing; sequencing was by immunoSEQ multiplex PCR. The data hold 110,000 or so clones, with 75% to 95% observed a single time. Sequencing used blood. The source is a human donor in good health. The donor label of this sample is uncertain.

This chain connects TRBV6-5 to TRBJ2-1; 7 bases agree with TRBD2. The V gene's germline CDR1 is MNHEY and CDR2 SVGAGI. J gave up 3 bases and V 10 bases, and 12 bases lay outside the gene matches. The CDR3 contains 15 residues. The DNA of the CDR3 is TGTGCCACCGCGCCTCCAGCGGGGAACTACAATGAGCAGTTCTTC. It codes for CATAPPAGNYNEQFF.

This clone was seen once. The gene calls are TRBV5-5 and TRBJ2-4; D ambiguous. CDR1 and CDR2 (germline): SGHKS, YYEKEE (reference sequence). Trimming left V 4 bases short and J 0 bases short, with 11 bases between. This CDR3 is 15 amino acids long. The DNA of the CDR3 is TGTGCCAGCAGCCGACCCAGCTTAGCCAAAAACATTCAGTACTTC. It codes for CASSRPSLAKNIQYF.

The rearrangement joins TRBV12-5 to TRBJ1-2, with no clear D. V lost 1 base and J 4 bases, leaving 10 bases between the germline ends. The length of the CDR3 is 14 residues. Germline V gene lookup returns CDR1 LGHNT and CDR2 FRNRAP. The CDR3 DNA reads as TGTGCTAGTGGTTTGGGGGTTGATATCTATGGCTACACCTTC. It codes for CASGLGVDIYGYTF.

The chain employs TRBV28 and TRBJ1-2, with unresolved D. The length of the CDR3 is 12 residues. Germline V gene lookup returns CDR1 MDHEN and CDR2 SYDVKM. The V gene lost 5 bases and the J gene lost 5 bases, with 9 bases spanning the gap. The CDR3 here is CASSRLEYGYTF. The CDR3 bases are TGTGCCAGCAGTAGGCTCGAGTATGGCTACACCTTC.

The DNA for the CDR3 is TGTGCCAGCAGCGCCCCAAGCAGCTACGAGCAGTACTTC. This encodes CASSAPSSYEQYF. The chain recombines TRBV9 with TRBJ2-7; D unresolved. With 3 bases removed from V and 3 bases from J, the gap between germline ends came to 10 bases. There are 13 residues in the CDR3. In germline, CDR1 is SGDLS, CDR2 YYNGEE. Full variable domain (missing parts from reference TRBV9 and TRBJ2-7): DSGVTQTPKHLITATGQRVTLRCSPRSGDLSVYWYQQSLDQGLQFLIQYYNGEERAKGNILERFSAQQFPDLHSELNLSSLELGDSALYFCASSAPSSYEQYFGPGTRLTVT.

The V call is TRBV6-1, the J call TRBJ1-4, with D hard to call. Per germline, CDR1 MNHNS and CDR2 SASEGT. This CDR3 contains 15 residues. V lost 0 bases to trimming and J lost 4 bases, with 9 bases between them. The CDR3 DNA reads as TGTGCCAGCAGTGAAGCCACTCCCGTTAATGAAAAACTGTTTTTT. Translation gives CASSEATPVNEKLFF.

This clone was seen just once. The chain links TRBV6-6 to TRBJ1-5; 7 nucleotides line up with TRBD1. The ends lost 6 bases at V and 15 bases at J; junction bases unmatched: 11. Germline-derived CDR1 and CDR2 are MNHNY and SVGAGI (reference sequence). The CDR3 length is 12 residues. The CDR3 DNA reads TGTGCCAGCAGCCCTTACCCAGGGGGTAGGCATTTT. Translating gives CASSPYPGGRHF.

The CDR3 nucleotides read TGTGCCAGCAGTTATCGGGGATTCAATCAGCCCCAGCATTTT. This sequence encodes CASSYRGFNQPQHF. The V gene is TRBV6-5, the J gene TRBJ1-5; unclear D gene. Germline loops: CDR1 MNHEY, CDR2 SVGAGI. Trimming removed 3 bases from V and 3 bases from J, with 9 bases in between. CDR3 length: 14 amino acids.

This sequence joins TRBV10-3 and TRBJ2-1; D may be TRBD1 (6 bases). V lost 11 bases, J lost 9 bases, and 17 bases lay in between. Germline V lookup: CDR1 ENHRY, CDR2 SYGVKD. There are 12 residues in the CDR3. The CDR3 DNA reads TGTGCCGCGAATCGGCAGGGGACTGAGCAGTTCTTC. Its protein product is CAANRQGTEQFF.

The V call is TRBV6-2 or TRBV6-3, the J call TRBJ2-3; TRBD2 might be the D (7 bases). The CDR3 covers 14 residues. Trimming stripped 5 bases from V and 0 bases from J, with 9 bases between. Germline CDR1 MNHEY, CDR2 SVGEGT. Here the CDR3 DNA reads TGTGCCAGCAGTGGGGGGGCAAGCACAGATACGCAGTATTTT. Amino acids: CASSGGASTDTQYF.

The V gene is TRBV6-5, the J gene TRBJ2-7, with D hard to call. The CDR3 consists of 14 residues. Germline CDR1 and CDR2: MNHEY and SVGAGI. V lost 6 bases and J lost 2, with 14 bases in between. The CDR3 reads CASSYGTRTYEQYF. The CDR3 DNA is TGTGCCAGCAGCTACGGAACTCGGACCTACGAGCAGTACTTC.

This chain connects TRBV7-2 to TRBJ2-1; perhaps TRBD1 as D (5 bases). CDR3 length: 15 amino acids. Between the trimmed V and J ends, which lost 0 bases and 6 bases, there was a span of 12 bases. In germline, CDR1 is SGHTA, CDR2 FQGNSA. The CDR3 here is CASSLARTPFNEQFF. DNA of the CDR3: TGTGCCAGCAGCTTAGCGAGGACACCCTTCAATGAGCAGTTCTTC.

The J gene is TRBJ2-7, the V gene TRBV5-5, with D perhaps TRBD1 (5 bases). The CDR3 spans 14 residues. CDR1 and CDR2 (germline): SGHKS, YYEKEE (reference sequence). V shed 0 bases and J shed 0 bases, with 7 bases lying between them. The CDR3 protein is CASSLGQISYEQYF. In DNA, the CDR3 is TGTGCCAGCAGCTTGGGACAGATCTCCTACGAGCAGTACTTC.

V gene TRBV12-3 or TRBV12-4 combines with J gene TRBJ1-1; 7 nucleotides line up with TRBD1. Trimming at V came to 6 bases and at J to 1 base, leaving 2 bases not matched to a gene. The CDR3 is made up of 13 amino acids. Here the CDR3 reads CASRRQGNTEAFF. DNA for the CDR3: TGTGCCAGCAGGAGACAGGGGAACACTGAAGCTTTCTTT.

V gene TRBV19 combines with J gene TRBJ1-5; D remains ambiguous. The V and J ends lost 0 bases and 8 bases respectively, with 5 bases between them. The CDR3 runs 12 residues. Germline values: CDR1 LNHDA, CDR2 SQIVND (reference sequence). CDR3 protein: CASSIDIKPQHF. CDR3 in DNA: TGTGCCAGTAGTATAGACATTAAGCCCCAGCATTTT.

Written as DNA, the CDR3 is TGTGCCAGCAGTCCCCGGGACAGAAACACCGGGGAGCTGTTTTTT. It encodes CASSPRDRNTGELFF. The rearrangement joins TRBV28 to TRBJ2-2; TRBD1 agrees at 7 bases. V lost 5 bases and J lost 2; bases outside the gene matches: 5. CDR3 size: 15 residues. Germline V CDR1 and CDR2: MDHEN, SYDVKM.

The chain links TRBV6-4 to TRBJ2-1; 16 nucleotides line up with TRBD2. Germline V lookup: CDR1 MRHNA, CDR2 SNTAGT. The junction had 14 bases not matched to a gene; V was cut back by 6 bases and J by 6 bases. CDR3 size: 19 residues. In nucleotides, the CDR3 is TGTGCCAGCAGCGCCCAAGCCGGGACTAGCGGGGGGGGCGGCAATGAGCAGTTCTTC. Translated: CASSAQAGTSGGGGNEQFF.

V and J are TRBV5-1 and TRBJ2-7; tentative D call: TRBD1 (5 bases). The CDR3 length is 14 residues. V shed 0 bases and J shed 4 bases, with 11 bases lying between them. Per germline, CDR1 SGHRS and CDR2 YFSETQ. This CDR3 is CASSLVVTGYEQYF. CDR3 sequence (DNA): TGCGCCAGCAGCTTGGTCGTTACAGGATACGAGCAGTACTTC.

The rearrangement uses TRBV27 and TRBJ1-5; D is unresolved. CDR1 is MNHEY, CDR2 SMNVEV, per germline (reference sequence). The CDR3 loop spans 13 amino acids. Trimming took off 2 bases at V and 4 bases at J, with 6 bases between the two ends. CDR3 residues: CASSLAPNQPQHF. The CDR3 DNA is TGTGCCAGCAGTTTAGCCCCAAATCAGCCCCAGCATTTT.

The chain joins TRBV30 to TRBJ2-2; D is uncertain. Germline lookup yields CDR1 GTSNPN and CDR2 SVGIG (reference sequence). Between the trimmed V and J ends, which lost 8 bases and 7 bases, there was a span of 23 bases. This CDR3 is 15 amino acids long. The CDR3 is CAGSIRPPPVGELFF. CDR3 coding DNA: TGTGCCGGGTCAATACGTCCCCCCCCAGTCGGGGAGCTGTTTTTT.

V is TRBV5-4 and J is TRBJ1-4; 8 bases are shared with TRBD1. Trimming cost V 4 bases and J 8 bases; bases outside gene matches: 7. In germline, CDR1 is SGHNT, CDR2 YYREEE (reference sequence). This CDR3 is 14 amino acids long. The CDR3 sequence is CASSPDRGDEKLFF. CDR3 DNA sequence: TGTGCCAGCAGCCCAGACAGGGGCGACGAAAAACTGTTTTTT.

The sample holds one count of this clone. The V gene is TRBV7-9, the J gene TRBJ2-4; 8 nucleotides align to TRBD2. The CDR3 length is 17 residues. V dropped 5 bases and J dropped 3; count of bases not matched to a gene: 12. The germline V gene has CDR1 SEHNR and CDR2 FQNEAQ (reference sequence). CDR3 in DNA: TGTGCCAGCAGCCGAGCGGGGGCAGGGATGGACAAAAACATTCAGTACTTC. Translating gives CASSRAGAGMDKNIQYF.

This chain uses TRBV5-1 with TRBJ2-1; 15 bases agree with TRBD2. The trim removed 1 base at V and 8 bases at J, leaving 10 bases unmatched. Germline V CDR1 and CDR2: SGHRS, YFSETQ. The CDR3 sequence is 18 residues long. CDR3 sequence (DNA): TGCGCCAGCAGCTTGAAGGCAGGGACTAGCGGGGGGCGGGATGAGCAGTTCTTC. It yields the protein CASSLKAGTSGGRDEQFF.

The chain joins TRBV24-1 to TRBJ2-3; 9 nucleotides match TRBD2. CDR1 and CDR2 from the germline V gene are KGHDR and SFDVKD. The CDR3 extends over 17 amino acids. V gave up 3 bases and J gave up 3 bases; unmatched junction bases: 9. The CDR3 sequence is CATSDPDPSGGTDTQYF. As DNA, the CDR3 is TGTGCCACCAGTGATCCGGACCCAAGCGGGGGGACAGATACGCAGTATTTT.

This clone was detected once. The CDR3, as DNA: TGTGCCACCTCCGGGGATAGCACAGATACGCAGTATTTT. Translation gives CATSGDSTDTQYF. J is TRBJ2-3 and V is TRBV24-1; D possibly corresponds to TRBD2 (5 bases). The CDR3 length is 13 residues. V was cut by 9 bases and J by 0 bases, with 9 bases left in between. CDR1 is KGHDR, CDR2 SFDVKD, per germline.

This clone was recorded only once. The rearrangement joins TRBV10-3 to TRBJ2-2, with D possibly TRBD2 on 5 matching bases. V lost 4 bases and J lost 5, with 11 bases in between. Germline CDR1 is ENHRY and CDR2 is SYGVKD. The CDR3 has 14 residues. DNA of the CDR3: TGTGCCATCAGTGGGATGGAGGCAACCGGGGAGCTGTTTTTT. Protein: CAISGMEATGELFF.

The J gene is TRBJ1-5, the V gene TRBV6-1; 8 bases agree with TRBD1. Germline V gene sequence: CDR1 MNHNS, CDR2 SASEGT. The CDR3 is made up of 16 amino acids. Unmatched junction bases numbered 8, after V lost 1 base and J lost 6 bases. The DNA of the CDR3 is TGTGCCAGCAGTGAAGATGCAGGGGGCATCTTTCAGCCCCAGCATTTT. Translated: CASSEDAGGIFQPQHF.